The 24 T cell receptor beta chains below all came from one sample that was sequenced in a study of shared T cell receptors in the human thymus. Libraries were prepared by immunoSEQ multiplex PCR; TCRdb keeps only in-frame clonotypes and omits some of them. The profile shows hundreds of thousands of clones, about 89% of them singletons. The data were also submitted as part of a second study, on human thymus T cells.

Input material: thymocytes. Receptor source: a boy younger than two with a congenital heart defect.

This clone was found once. The chain couples TRBV19 to TRBJ1-5; TRBD1 might be the D (5 bases). The CDR3 runs 16 residues. V gave up 3 bases and J gave up 6 bases, with 18 bases separating them. Germline CDR1 LNHDA, CDR2 SQIVND (reference sequence). Here the CDR3 DNA reads TGTGCCAGTAGTATCCGGGACTCCCCGAAGATTCAGCCCCAGCATTTT. This encodes CASSIRDSPKIQPQHF.

This clone occurred a few times. The chain uses TRBV2 and TRBJ1-2; TRBD1 agrees at 7 bases. This CDR3 is 15 amino acids long. V gave up 6 bases and J gave up 10 bases; unmatched junction bases: 17. CDR1 SNHLY and CDR2 FYNNEI come from the germline V gene. The chain's CDR3 is CASRRGTAPGEIYTF. Here the CDR3 DNA reads TGTGCCAGCAGAAGAGGGACAGCCCCCGGAGAAATCTACACCTTC.

The V and J genes are TRBV12-5 and TRBJ1-1, with TRBD1 matching 8 bases. J was trimmed by 1 base and V by 4 bases; bases with no gene match: 5. Germline V gives CDR1 LGHNT, CDR2 FRNRAP. The CDR3 sequence is 15 residues long. Here the CDR3 reads CASGYSDRENTEAFF. CDR3 bases: TGTGCTAGTGGTTACTCGGACAGGGAGAACACTGAAGCTTTCTTT. Full variable domain (outside the CDR3, taken from reference TRBV12-5 and TRBJ1-1): DARVTQTPRHKVTEMGQEVTMRCQPILGHNTVFWYRQTMMQGLELLAYFRNRAPLDDSGMPKDRFSAEMPDATLATLKIQPSEPRDSAVYFCASGYSDRENTEAFFGQGTRLTVV.

This chain links TRBV29-1 with TRBJ2-3; no clear D gene. CDR1 is SQVTM and CDR2 is ANQGSEA in the germline V gene. Trimming removed 6 bases from V and 1 base from J, with 14 bases in between. CDR3 length: 14 residues. DNA for the CDR3: TGCAGCGTGTCGTCCTTTGCGGGCACAGATACGCAGTATTTT. The encoded protein is CSVSSFAGTDTQYF.

The J gene is TRBJ2-7, the V gene TRBV30, with 8 bases fitting TRBD1. The CDR3 is 13 amino acids. Germline CDR1 GTSNPN, CDR2 SVGIG (reference sequence). V dropped 8 bases and J dropped 0; count of bases not matched to a gene: 6. The CDR3 region has the DNA TGTGCCGGACAGGGCAAGGGCTCCTACGAGCAGTACTTC. Translating it yields CAGQGKGSYEQYF.

This rearrangement joins TRBV14 to TRBJ2-2, with 8 bases fitting TRBD2. Germline trimming cut 3 bases from V and 2 bases from J; bases unmatched to any gene: 5. Germline loops: CDR1 SGHDN, CDR2 FVKESK. The CDR3 has 16 residues. This CDR3 reads CASSQDGGANTGELFF. DNA of the CDR3: TGTGCCAGCAGCCAGGACGGGGGGGCAAACACCGGGGAGCTGTTTTTT.

The rearrangement joins TRBV30 to TRBJ1-1, with unresolved D. Germline V gene sequence: CDR1 GTSNPN, CDR2 SVGIG (reference sequence). V shed 0 bases and J shed 8 bases, with 13 bases lying between them. There are 13 residues in the CDR3. The CDR3 spells CAWSVHGKTEAFF. CDR3 nucleotide sequence: TGTGCCTGGAGTGTACACGGGAAGACAGAAGCTTTCTTT.

The chain uses TRBV25-1 and TRBJ2-7, with a tentative D call TRBD2 (6 bases). CDR1 is MGHDK, CDR2 SYGVNS, per germline. The CDR3 consists of 16 residues. The ends were cut back, 2 bases at V and 2 bases at J, with 16 bases in the middle. The CDR3 DNA reads TGTGCCAGCAGTGAACTCGTCGGGGGAGGACCCTACGAGCAGTACTTC. It yields the protein CASSELVGGGPYEQYF.

The chain carries TRBV5-8 and TRBJ1-2; D not certain. The CDR3 runs 11 residues. V gave up 10 bases and J gave up 4 bases, with 11 bases separating them. From germline, CDR1 is SGHTS and CDR2 YDEGEE. The CDR3 sequence: CAGERSYGYTF. DNA of the CDR3: TGTGCCGGCGAACGGAGCTATGGCTACACCTTC.

In its sample, this clone was seen once. The chain carries TRBV5-4 and TRBJ2-1; TRBD2 might be the D (6 bases). The CDR3 totals 16 residues. V dropped 4 bases and J dropped 4 bases, with 18 bases sitting between them. Germline assignment: CDR1 SGHNT and CDR2 YYREEE (reference sequence). The CDR3 sequence: CASSPPSGEAYNEQFF. CDR3 nucleotides: TGTGCCAGCAGCCCCCCATCGGGGGAGGCGTACAATGAGCAGTTCTTC.

V is TRBV4-3 and J is TRBJ2-5; 9 positions agree with TRBD2. The CDR3 is 17 amino acids. With V trimmed by 0 bases and J by 4 bases, 9 bases remained unmatched. Germline V lookup: CDR1 LGHNA, CDR2 YSLEER. Here the CDR3 DNA reads TGCGCCAGCAGCCAAGATCAGAGGCGGGAGGGCCGAGAGACCCAGTACTTC. This sequence encodes CASSQDQRREGRETQYF.

The gene calls are TRBV7-2 and TRBJ2-2; D possibly corresponds to TRBD2 (5 bases). The CDR3 contains 18 residues. The germline V gene has CDR1 SGHTA and CDR2 FQGNSA. Trimming took 1 base from V and 3 from J, leaving 18 bases between them. In DNA form, the CDR3 reads TGTGCCAGCAGCTTAGATCGGGGTGATAGCCGGTACACCGGGGAGCTGTTTTTT. It is translated as CASSLDRGDSRYTGELFF.

The chain carries TRBV29-1 and TRBJ2-5; the match to TRBD2 covers 12 bases. Per germline, CDR1 SQVTM and CDR2 ANQGSEA. The V gene end was trimmed by 8 bases and the J gene end by 1 base; junction bases not matched to a gene: 14. This CDR3 is 17 amino acids long. CDR3 amino acids: CSCSGLAGGRGQETQYF. In nucleotides, the CDR3 is TGCAGCTGTTCGGGTCTAGCGGGAGGGCGCGGCCAAGAGACCCAGTACTTC.

The chain joins TRBV14 to TRBJ2-1; TRBD2 aligns across 13 bases. V shed 7 bases and J 6 bases; nucleotides not matched to a gene: 6. The CDR3 has 15 residues. Germline assignment: CDR1 SGHDN and CDR2 FVKESK. CDR3 coding DNA: TGTGCCAGCAACAGGACTAGCGGGAGCCTCAATGAGCAGTTCTTC. Amino acids: CASNRTSGSLNEQFF.

This clone was counted once. This chain uses TRBV28 with TRBJ2-2; 7 bases line up with TRBD1. CDR1 is MDHEN, CDR2 SYDVKM, per germline. This CDR3 spans 14 amino acids. V lost 6 bases, J lost 8 bases, and 9 bases stayed unmatched. DNA of the CDR3: TGTGCCAGCAGCCAACGCGACAGGGTTGGGGAGCTGTTTTTT. Its translation is CASSQRDRVGELFF.

The genes are TRBV4-2 and TRBJ2-2; D may be TRBD2 (6 bases). Trimming took 4 bases from V and 3 from J, leaving 15 bases between them. The CDR3 spans 16 residues. The germline gives CDR1 LGHNA, CDR2 YNFKEQ. DNA for the CDR3: TGTGCCAGCAGCCCCTGGGCGGGGCTACACACCGGGGAGCTGTTTTTT. It yields the protein CASSPWAGLHTGELFF.

This clone showed up just once. The chain has TRBV30 and TRBJ1-5, with TRBD1 as a possible D gene (6 bases). CDR3 length: 15 residues. V lost 2 bases and J lost 4, with 15 bases in between. Germline CDR1 GTSNPN, CDR2 SVGIG (reference sequence). The CDR3 bases are TGTGCCTGGAGTAGACGCCGGGACAAAAATCAGCCCCAGCATTTT. Amino acid sequence: CAWSRRRDKNQPQHF.

The chain is built from TRBV4-3 and TRBJ1-2; tentatively, D is TRBD1 (5 bases). The CDR3 is 16 amino acids. Trimming removed 5 bases at V and 0 bases at J, with 16 bases between. Germline V gives CDR1 LGHNA, CDR2 YSLEER. CDR3 loop: CASSRETDPANYGYTF. CDR3 sequence (DNA): TGCGCCAGCAGCAGAGAGACAGACCCAGCTAACTATGGCTACACCTTC.

Worth noting for this clone: Other DNA sequences in this specimen translate into the identical CDR3. V is TRBV2 and J is TRBJ1-5, with a tentative D call TRBD1 (5 bases). The V gene's germline CDR1 is SNHLY and CDR2 FYNNEI. This CDR3 spans 14 amino acids. With 6 bases removed from V and 0 bases from J, the gap between germline ends came to 9 bases. The CDR3 protein is CASRGGYSNQPQHF. CDR3 coding DNA: TGTGCCAGCAGGGGGGGGTATAGCAATCAGCCCCAGCATTTT.

The chain links TRBV7-2 to TRBJ2-3, with 7 bases that match TRBD1. CDR3 length: 17 residues. Trimming took 3 bases from V and 5 from J; bases not matched to a gene: 14. The V gene's germline CDR1 is SGHTA and CDR2 FQGNSA. CDR3 DNA sequence: TGTGCCAGCAGCTTCGTCCCCTGGACAGGCACCGGAGATACGCAGTATTTT. Protein: CASSFVPWTGTGDTQYF.

CDR3 region: CASLSPRREGHEQYF. The CDR3 nucleotides are TGTGCCAGCCTATCCCCTCGGCGGGAGGGACACGAGCAGTACTTC. The chain combines TRBV28 with TRBJ2-7; 9 bases agree with TRBD2. Trimming at V came to 8 bases and at J to 5 bases, leaving 13 bases not matched to a gene. The CDR3 runs to 15 residues. The V gene's germline CDR1 is MDHEN and CDR2 SYDVKM.

The gene calls are TRBV7-2 and TRBJ2-7; TRBD2 aligns across 16 bases. This CDR3 contains 18 residues. With 5 bases clipped from V and 7 bases from J, the junction kept 14 bases outside the gene matches. Germline CDR1 SGHTA, CDR2 FQGNSA. This CDR3 is CASSAGGLAGGPADEQYF. The CDR3, as DNA: TGTGCCAGCAGCGCGGGGGGACTAGCGGGAGGGCCCGCTGATGAGCAGTACTTC.

V usage is TRBV4-1 and J usage is TRBJ2-2; TRBD2 matches at 8 bases. There are 18 residues in the CDR3. The ends lost 0 bases at V and 4 bases at J; junction bases unmatched: 10. From germline, CDR1 is MGHRA and CDR2 YSYEKL. CDR3 DNA: TGCGCCAGCAGCCAAGAAATTGATCTTAGCGGGGTCACCGGGGAGCTGTTTTTT. The encoded protein is CASSQEIDLSGVTGELFF.

The chain carries TRBV25-1 and TRBJ1-1, with D unresolved. The CDR3 has 13 residues. V gave up 8 bases and J gave up 0 bases, with 10 bases separating them. Germline CDR1 MGHDK, CDR2 SYGVNS. The CDR3 nucleotides are TGTGCCAGCGGACTTGGGATGAACACTGAAGCTTTCTTT. As protein: CASGLGMNTEAFF.